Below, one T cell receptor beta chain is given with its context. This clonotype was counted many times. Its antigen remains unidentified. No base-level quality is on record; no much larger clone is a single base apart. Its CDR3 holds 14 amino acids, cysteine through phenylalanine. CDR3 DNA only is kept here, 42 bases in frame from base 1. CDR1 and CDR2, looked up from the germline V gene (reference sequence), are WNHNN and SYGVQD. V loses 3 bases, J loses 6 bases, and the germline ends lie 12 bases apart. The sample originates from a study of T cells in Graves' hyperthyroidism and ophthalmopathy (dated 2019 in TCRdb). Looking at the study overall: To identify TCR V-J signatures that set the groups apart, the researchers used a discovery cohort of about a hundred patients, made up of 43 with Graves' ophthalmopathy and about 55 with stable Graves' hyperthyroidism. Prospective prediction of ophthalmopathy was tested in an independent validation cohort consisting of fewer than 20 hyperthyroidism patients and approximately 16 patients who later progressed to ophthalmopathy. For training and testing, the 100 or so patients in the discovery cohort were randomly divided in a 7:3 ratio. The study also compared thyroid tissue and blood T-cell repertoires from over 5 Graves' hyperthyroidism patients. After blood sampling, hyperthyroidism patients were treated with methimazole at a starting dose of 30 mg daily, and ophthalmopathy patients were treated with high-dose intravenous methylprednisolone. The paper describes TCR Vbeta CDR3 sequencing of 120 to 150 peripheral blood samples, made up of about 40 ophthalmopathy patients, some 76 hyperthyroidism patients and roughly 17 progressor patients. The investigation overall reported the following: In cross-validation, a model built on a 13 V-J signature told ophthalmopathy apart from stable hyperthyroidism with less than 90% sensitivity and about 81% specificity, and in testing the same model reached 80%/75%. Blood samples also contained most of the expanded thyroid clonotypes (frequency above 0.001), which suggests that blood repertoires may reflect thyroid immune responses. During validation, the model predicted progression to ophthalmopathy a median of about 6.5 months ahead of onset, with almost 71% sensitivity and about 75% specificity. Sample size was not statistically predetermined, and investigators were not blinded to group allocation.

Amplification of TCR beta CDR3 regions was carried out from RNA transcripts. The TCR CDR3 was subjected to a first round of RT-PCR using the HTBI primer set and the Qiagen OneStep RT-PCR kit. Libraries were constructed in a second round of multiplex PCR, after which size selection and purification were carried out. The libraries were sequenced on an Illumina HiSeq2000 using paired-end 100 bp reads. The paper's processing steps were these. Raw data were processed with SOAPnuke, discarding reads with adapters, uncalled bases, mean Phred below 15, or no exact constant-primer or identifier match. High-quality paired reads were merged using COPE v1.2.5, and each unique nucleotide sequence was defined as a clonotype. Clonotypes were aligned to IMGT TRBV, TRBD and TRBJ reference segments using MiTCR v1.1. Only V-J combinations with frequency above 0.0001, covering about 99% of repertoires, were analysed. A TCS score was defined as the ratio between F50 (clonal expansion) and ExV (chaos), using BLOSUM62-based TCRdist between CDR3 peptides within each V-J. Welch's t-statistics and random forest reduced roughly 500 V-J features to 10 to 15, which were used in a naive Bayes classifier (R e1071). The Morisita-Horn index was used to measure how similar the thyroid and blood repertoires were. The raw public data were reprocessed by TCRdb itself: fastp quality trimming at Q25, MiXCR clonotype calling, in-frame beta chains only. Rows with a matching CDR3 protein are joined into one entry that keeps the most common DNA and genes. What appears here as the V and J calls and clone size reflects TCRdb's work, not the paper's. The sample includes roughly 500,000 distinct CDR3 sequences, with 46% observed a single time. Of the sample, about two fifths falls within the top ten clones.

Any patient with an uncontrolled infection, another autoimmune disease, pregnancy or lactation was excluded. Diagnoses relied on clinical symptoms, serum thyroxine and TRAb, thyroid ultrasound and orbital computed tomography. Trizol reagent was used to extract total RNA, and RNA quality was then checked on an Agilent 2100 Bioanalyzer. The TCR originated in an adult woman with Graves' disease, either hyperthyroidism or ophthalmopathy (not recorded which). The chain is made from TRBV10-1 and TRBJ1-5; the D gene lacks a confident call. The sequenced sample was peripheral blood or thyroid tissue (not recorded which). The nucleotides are TGCGCCAGCAGTGATTCTCCCGACGGTCAGCCCCAGCATTTT. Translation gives CASSDSPDGQPQHF.